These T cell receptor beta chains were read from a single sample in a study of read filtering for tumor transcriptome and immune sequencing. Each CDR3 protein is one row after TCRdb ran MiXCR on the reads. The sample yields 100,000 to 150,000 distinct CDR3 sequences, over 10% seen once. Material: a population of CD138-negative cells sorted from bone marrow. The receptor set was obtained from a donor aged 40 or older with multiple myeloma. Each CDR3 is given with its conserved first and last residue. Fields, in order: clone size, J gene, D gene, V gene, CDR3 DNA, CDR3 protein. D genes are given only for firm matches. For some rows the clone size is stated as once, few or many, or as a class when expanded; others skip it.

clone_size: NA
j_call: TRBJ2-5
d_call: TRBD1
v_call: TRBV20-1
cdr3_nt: TGCAGTGCTAGACAGGGGGCGGGTGAGACCCAGTACTTC
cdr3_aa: CSARQGAGETQYF

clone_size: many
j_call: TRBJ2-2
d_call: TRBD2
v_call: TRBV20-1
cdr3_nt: TGCAGTGCTGCACGTGGCGGGGGGGCGATCGGGGAGCTGTTTTTT
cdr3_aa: CSAARGGGAIGELFF

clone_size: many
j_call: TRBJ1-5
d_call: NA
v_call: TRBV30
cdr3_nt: TGTGCCTGGAGTGTAGGACTGGGAAATCAGCCCCAGCATTTT
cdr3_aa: CAWSVGLGNQPQHF

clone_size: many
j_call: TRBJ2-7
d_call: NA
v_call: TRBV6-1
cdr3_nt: TGTGCCAGCAGTGAAGCGCCTGGTATCTACGAGCAGTACTTC
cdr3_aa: CASSEAPGIYEQYF

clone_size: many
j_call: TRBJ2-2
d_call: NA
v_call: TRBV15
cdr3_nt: TGTGCCACCAGCAGAGATTTTAACACCGGGGAGCTGTTTTTT
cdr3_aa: CATSRDFNTGELFF

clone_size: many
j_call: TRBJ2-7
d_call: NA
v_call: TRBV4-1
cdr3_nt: TGCGCCAGCAGCCAAGAAAAGGGAAGCTCCTACGAGCAGTACTTC
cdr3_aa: CASSQEKGSSYEQYF

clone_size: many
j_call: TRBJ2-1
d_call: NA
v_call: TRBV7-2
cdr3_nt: TGTGCCAGCAGGCCTCGCGGGATCTCCTACAATGAGCAGTTCTTC
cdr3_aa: CASRPRGISYNEQFF

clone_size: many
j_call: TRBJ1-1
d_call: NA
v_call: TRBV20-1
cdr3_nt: TGCAGTGCTAGAGACCTCACGAACACTGAAGCTTTCTTT
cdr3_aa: CSARDLTNTEAFF

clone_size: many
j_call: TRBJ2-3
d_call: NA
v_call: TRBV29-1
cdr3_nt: TGCAGCGTTAACAGGGGCACAGATACGCAGTATTTT
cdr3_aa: CSVNRGTDTQYF

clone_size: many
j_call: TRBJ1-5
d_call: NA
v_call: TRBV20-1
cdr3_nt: TGCAGTGTCGGAAGAGCCGGGGGCAGCAATCAGCCCCAGCATTTT
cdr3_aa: CSVGRAGGSNQPQHF

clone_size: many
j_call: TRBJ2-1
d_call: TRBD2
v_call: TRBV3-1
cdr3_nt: TGTGCCAGCAGCCAAGGGAGGGCTAGCGGGAGGAATGAGCAGTTCTTC
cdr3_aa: CASSQGRASGRNEQFF

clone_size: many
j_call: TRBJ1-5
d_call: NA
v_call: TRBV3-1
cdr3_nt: TGTGCCAGCAGCCAAGGCAGGGGACAGCCCCAGCATTTT
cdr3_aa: CASSQGRGQPQHF

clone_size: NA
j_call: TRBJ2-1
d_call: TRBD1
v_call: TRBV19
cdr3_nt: TGTGCCAGTAGAGGGACAGGGATCTACAATGAGCAGTTCTTC
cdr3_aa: CASRGTGIYNEQFF

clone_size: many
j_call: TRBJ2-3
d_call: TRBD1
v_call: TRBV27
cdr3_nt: TGTGCCAGCAGCCCAACGCCGGGACAGATCACAGATACGCAGTATTTT
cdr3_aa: CASSPTPGQITDTQYF

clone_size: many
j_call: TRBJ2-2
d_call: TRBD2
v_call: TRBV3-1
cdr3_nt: TGTGCCAGCAGCCCACTACTAGCGGGGGTCGGCCCCGGGGAGCTGTTTTTT
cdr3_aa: CASSPLLAGVGPGELFF

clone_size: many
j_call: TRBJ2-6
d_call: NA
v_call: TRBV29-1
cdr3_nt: TGCAGCGCTGGGGACCTTTTCTCTGGGGCCAACGTCCTGACTTTC
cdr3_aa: CSAGDLFSGANVLTF

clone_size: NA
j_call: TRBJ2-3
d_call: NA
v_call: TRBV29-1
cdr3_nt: TGCGGCGTGGGGGCAGCAGTTAGCACAGATACGCAGTATTTT
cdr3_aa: CGVGAAVSTDTQYF

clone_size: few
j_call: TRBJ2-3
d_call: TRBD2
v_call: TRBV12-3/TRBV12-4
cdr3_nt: TGTGCCAGCAGTCTGACTCTAGCGGGACGCACAGATACGCAGTATTTT
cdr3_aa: CASSLTLAGRTDTQYF

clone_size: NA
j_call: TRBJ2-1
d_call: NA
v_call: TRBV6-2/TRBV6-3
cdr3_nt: TGTGCCAGCAGTCTCACACGCCTCAATGAGCAGTTCTTC
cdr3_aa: CASSLTRLNEQFF

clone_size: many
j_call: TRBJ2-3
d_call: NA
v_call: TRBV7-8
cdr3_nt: TGTGCCAGCAGCTTAGAGTACAGGCGCACAGATACGCAGTATTTT
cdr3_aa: CASSLEYRRTDTQYF

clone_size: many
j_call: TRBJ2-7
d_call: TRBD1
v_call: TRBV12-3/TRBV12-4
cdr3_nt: TGTGCCAGCAAAGGGACAGGGGATTCCTACGAGCAGTACTTC
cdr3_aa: CASKGTGDSYEQYF

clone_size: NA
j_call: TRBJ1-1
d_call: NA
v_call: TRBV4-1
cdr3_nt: TGCGCCAGCAGCCAACGGGACACCGGGTCGGGGAACACTGAAGCTTTCTTT
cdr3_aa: CASSQRDTGSGNTEAFF

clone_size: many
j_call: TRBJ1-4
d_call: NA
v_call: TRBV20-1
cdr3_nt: TGCAGTGCTTTCCCTTATGAAAAACTGTTTTTT
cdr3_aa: CSAFPYEKLFF

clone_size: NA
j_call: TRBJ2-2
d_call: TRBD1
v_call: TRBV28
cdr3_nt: TGTGCCAGCAGTCCGCCGGGACAGGGAACCAGGGAGCTGTTTTTT
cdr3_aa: CASSPPGQGTRELFF

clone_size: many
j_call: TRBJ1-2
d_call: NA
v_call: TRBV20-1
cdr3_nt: TGCAGTGCTAGTGTCGCGGACACTAACTATGGCTACACCTTC
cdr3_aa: CSASVADTNYGYTF

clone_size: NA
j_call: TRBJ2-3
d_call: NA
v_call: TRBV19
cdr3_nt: TGTGCCACCCAGGTTCCTTTTGCCACAGATACGCAGTATTTT
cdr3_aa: CATQVPFATDTQYF

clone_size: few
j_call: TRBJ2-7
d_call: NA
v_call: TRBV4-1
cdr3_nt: TGCGCCAGCAGCCGGAGCCCAGGGGACTACGAGCAGTACTTC
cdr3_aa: CASSRSPGDYEQYF

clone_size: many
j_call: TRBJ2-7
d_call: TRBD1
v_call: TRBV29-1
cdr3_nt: TGCAGCGTTGAGGTCGGACAGGGGACCGAGCAGTACTTC
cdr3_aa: CSVEVGQGTEQYF

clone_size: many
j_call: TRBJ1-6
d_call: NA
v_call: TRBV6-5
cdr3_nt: TGTGCCAGCATGATAGGGGCGGAATCACCCCTCCACTTT
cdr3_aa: CASMIGAESPLHF

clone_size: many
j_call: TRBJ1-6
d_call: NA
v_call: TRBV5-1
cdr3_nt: TGCGCCAGCAGCTTACAGGTCGATAATTCACCCCTCCACTTT
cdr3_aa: CASSLQVDNSPLHF

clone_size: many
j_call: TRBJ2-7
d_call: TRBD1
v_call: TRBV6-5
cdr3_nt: TGTGCCAGCAGTAGACAGGGCTACGAGCAGTACTTC
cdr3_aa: CASSRQGYEQYF

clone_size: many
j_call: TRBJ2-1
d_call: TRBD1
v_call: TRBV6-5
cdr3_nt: TGTGCCAGCCGGGACAGGGTACGCAATGAGCAGTTCTTC
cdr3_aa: CASRDRVRNEQFF

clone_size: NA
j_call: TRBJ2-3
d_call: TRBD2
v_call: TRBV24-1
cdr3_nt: TGTGCCACCAGTGATCCGACTAGCGGGGGCACAGATACGCAGTATTTT
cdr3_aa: CATSDPTSGGTDTQYF

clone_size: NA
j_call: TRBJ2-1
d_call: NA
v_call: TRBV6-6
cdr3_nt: TGTGCCAGCAGGCAGACACCTAACTGCTACAATGAGCAGTTCTTC
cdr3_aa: CASRQTPNCYNEQFF

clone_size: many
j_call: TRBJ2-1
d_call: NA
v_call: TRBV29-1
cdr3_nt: TGCAGCGTTCTGAGTGCACTCTACAATGAGCAGTTCTTC
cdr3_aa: CSVLSALYNEQFF

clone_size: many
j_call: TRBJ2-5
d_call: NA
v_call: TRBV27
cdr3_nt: TGTGCCAGCAAGGGGAGGTCGGAGACCCAGTACTTC
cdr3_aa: CASKGRSETQYF

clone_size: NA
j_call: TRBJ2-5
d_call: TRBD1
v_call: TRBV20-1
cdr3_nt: TGCAGTGCTAGCGGTCCCTCCCCGGGACAGTCAGAGACCCAGTACTTC
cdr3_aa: CSASGPSPGQSETQYF

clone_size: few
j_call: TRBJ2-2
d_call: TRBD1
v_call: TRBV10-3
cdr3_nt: TGTGCCATACAAGAGGGGGTGGGACAGGGGCCCGCGAACACCGGGGAGCTGTTTTTT
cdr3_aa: CAIQEGVGQGPANTGELFF

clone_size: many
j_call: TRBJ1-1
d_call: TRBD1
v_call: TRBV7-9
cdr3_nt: TGTGCCAGCAGCGAAGGACAGGGGGTGAACACTGAAGCTTTCTTT
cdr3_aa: CASSEGQGVNTEAFF

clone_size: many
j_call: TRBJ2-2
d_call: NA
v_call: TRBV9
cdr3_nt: TGTGCCAGCAGCGTAGATACCCCGAACACCGGGGAGCTGTTTTTT
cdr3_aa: CASSVDTPNTGELFF

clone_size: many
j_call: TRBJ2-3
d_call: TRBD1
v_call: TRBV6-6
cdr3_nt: TGTGCCAGCAGTTACCCTGGACAGGGGGGCACAGATACGCAGTATTTT
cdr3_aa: CASSYPGQGGTDTQYF

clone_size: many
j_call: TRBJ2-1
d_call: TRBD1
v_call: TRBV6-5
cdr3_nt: TGTGCCAGCAGGCACCGGGACAGGGTCCATGAGCAGTTCTTC
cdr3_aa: CASRHRDRVHEQFF

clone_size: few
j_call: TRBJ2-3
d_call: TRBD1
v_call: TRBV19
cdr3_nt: TGTGCCAGTAGGGCAATCTTGGACAGGAGCACAGATACGCAGTATTTT
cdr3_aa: CASRAILDRSTDTQYF

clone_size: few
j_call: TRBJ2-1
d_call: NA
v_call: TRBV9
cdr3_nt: TGTGCCAGCAGCCTCACAGACCGCTACAATGAGCAGTTCTTC
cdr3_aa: CASSLTDRYNEQFF

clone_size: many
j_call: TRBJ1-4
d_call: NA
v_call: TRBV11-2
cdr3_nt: TGTGCCAGCAGCTTATTGGGGGGCACTAATGAAAAACTGTTTTTT
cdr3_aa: CASSLLGGTNEKLFF

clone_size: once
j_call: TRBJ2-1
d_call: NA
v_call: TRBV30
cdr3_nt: TGTGCCTGGAGTTACGGACAGAGTTACAATGAGCAGTTCTTC
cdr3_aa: CAWSYGQSYNEQFF

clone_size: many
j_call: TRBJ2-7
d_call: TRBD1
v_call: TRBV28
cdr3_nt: TGTGCCAGCAGTTTACCCGACAGGGCCGCCGAGCAGTACTTC
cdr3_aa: CASSLPDRAAEQYF

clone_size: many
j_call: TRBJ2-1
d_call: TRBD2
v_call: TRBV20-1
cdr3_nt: TGCAGTGCTAGAGATATCGGACTAGCGGGAGAGGGTGAGCAGTTCTTC
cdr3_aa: CSARDIGLAGEGEQFF